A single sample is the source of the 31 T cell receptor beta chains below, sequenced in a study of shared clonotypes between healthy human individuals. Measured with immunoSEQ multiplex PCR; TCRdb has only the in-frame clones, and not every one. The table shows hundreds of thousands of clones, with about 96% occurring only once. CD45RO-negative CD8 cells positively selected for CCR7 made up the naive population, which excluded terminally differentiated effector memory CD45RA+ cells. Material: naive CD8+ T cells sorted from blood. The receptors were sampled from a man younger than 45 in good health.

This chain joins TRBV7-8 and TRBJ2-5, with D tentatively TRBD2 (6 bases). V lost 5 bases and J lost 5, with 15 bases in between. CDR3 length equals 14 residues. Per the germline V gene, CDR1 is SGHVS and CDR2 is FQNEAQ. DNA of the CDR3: TGTGCCAGCAGCGATCAGGGCGGGATGGAGACCCAGTACTTC. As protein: CASSDQGGMETQYF.

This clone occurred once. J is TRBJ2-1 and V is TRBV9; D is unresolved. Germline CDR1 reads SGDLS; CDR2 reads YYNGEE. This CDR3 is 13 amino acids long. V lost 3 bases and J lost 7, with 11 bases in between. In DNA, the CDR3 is TGTGCCAGCAGCGCAGACTTGGGGAATGAGCAGTTCTTC. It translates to CASSADLGNEQFF. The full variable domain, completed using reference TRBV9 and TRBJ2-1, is DSGVTQTPKHLITATGQRVTLRCSPRSGDLSVYWYQQSLDQGLQFLIQYYNGEERAKGNILERFSAQQFPDLHSELNLSSLELGDSALYFCASSADLGNEQFFGPGTRLTVL.

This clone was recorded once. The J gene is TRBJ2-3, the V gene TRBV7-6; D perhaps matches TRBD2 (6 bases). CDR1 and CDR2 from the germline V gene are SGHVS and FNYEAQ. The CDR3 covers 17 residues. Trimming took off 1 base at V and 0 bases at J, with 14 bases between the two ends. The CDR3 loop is CASSLDPAGTSTDTQYF. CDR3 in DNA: TGTGCCAGCAGCTTAGACCCGGCGGGAACTAGCACAGATACGCAGTATTTT.

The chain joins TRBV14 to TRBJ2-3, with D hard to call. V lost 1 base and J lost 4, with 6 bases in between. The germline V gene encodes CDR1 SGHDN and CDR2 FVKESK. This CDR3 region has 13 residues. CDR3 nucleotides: TGTGCCAGCAGCCAAGGACGACCAGATACGCAGTATTTT. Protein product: CASSQGRPDTQYF.

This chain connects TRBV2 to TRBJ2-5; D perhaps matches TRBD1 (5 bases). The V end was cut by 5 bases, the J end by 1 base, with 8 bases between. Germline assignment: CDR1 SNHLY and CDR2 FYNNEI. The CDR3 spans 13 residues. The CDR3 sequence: CASSRGVQETQYF. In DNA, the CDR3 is TGTGCCAGCAGTAGGGGTGTCCAAGAGACCCAGTACTTC. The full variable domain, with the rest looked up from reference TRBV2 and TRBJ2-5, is EPEVTQTPSHQVTQMGQEVILRCVPISNHLYFYWYRQILGQKVEFLVSFYNNEISEKSEIFDDQFSVERPDGSNFTLKIRSTKLEDSAMYFCASSRGVQETQYFGPGTRLLVL.

CDR3 loop: CASSSTGRTYEQYF. DNA for the CDR3: TGTGCCAGCAGTTCCACAGGGAGGACCTACGAGCAGTACTTC. V and J are TRBV6-5 and TRBJ2-7; either TRBD1 or TRBD2 may fit D (6 bases each). Trimming cost V 4 bases and J 2 bases, with 12 bases left between them. CDR3 length: 14 residues. The germline CDR1 and CDR2 sequences are MNHEY and SVGAGI.

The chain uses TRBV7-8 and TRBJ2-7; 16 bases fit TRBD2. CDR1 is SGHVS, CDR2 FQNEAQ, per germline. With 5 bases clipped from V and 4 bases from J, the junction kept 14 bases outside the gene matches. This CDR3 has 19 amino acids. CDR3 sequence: CASSLLVPGLAGGRYEQYF. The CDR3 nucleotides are TGTGCCAGCAGCCTCCTAGTCCCGGGACTAGCGGGAGGGAGGTACGAGCAGTACTTC.

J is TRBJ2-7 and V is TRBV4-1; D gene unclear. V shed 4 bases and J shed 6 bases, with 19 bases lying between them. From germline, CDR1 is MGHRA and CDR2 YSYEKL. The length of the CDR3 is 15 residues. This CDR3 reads CASSLSLSPFGEQYF. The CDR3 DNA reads TGCGCCAGCAGCCTCAGTCTATCCCCATTCGGCGAGCAGTACTTC.

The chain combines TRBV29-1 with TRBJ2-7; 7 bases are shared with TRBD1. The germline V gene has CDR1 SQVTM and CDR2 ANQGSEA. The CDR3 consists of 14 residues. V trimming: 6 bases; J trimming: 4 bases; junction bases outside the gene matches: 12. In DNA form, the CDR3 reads TGCAGCGTGGGGGACAGTTTTGACCTATACGAGCAGTACTTC. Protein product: CSVGDSFDLYEQYF.

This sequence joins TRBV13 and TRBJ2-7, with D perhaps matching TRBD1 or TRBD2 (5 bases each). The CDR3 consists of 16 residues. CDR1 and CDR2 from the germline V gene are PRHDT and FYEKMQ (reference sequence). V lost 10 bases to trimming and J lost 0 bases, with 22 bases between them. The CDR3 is CAISGLGAPSSYEQYF. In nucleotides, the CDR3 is TGTGCCATCTCGGGGCTCGGGGCACCTAGCTCCTACGAGCAGTACTTC. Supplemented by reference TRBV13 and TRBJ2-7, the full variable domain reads AAGVIQSPRHLIKEKRETATLKCYPIPRHDTVYWYQQGPGQDPQFLISFYEKMQSDKGSIPDRFSAQQFSDYHSELNMSSLELGDSALYFCAISGLGAPSSYEQYFGPGTRLTVT.

CDR3 sequence: CASSLPPPDEQYF. In DNA form, the CDR3 reads TGTGCCAGCTCACTACCCCCCCCGGACGAGCAGTACTTC. The chain recombines TRBV18 with TRBJ2-7; D is unclear. CDR1 and CDR2 (germline): KGHSH, LQKENI. There are 13 residues in the CDR3. Trimming took off 4 bases at V and 5 bases at J, with 12 bases between the two ends. Full variable domain (outside the CDR3, taken from reference TRBV18 and TRBJ2-7): NAGVMQNPRHLVRRRGQEARLRCSPMKGHSHVYWYRQLPEEGLKFMVYLQKENIIDESGMPKERFSAEFPKEGPSILRIQQVVRGDSAAYFCASSLPPPDEQYFGPGTRLTVT.

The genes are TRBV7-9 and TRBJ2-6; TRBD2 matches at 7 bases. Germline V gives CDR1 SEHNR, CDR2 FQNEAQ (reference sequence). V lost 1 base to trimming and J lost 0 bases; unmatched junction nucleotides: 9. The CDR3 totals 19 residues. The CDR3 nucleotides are TGTGCCAGCAGCTTAGTTCGGGAGGCCCAAAACTCTGGGGCCAACGTCCTGACTTTC. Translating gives CASSLVREAQNSGANVLTF.

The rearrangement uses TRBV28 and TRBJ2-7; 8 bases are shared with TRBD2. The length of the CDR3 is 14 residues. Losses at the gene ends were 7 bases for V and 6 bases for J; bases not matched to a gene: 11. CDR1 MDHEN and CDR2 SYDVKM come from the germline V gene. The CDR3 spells CASTRPGTRGEQYF. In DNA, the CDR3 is TGTGCCAGCACCCGCCCCGGGACTAGGGGCGAGCAGTACTTC.

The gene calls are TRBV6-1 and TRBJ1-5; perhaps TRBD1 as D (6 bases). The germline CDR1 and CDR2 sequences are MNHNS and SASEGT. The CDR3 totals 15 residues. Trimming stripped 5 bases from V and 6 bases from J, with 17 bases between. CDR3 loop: CASSPRTGHSQPQHF. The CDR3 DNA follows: TGTGCCAGCAGTCCCCGGACGGGACATAGTCAGCCCCAGCATTTT.

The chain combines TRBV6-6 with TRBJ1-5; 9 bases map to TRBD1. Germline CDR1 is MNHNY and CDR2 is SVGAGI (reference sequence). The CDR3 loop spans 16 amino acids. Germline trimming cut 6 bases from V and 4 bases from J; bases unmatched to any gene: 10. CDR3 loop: CASRGDRAPSNQPQHF. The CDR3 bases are TGTGCCAGCAGGGGGGACAGGGCGCCATCGAATCAGCCCCAGCATTTT.

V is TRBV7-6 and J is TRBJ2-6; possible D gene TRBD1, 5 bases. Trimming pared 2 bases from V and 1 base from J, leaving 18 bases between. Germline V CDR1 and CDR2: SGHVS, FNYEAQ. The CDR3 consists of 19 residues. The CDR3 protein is CASSLSQAGLKSGANVLTF. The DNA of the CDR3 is TGTGCCAGCAGCTTATCGCAGGCAGGGTTAAAATCTGGGGCCAACGTCCTGACTTTC.

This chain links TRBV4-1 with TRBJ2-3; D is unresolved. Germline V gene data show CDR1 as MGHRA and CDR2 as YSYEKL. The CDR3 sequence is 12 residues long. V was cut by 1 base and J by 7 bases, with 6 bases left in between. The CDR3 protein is CASSQARHTQYF. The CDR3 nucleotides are TGCGCCAGCAGCCAAGCGCGACATACGCAGTATTTT.

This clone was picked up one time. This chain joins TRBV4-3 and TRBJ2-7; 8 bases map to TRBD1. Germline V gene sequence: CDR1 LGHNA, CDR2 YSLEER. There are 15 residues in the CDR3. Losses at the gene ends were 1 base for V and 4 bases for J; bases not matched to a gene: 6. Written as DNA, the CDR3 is TGCGCCAGCAGCCAAGGGGCAGGGGGCAGGTACGAGCAGTACTTC. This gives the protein CASSQGAGGRYEQYF.

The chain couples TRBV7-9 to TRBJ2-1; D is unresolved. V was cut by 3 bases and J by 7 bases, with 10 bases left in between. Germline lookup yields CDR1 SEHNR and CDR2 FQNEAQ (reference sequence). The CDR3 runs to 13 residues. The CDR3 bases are TGTGCCAGCAGCTTTCAGTTGGGGAATGAGCAGTTCTTC. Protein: CASSFQLGNEQFF.

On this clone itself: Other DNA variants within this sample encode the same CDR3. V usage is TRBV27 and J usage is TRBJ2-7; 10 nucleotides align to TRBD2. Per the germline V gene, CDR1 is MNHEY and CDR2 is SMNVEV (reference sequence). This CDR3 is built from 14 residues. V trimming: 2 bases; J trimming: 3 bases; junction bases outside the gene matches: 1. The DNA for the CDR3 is TGTGCCAGCAGTTTAAGACTAGCGGGCTACGAGCAGTACTTC. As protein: CASSLRLAGYEQYF.

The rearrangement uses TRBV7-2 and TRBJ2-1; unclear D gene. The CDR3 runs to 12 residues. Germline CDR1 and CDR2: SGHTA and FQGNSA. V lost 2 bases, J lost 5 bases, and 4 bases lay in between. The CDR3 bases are TGTGCCAGCAGCTTAATTAACAATGAGCAGTTCTTC. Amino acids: CASSLINNEQFF. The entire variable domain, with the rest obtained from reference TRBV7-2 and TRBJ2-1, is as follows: GAGVSQSPSNKVTEKGKDVELRCDPISGHTALYWYRQSLGQGLEFLIYFQGNSAPDKSGLPSDRFSAERTGGSVSTLTIQRTQQEDSAVYLCASSLINNEQFFGPGTRLTVL.

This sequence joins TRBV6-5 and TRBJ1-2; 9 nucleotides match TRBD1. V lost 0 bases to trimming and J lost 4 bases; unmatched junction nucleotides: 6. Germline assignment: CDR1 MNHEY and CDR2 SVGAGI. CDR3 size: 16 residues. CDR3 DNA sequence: TGTGCCAGCAGTTACTCGAAGGACAGGGGCTTCTATGGCTACACCTTC. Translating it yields CASSYSKDRGFYGYTF.

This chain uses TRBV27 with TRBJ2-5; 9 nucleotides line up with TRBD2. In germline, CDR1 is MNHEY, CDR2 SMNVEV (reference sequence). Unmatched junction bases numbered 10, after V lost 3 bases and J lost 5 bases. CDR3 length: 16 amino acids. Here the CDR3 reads CASSLAGGRAMETQYF. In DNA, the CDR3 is TGTGCCAGCAGTTTGGCAGGCGGGAGGGCCATGGAGACCCAGTACTTC.

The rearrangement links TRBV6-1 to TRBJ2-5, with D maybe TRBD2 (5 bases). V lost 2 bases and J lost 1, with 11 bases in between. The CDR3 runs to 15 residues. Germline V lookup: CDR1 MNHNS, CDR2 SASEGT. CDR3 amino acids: CASSELGNPQETQYF. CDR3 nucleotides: TGTGCCAGCAGTGAACTCGGGAATCCCCAAGAGACCCAGTACTTC.

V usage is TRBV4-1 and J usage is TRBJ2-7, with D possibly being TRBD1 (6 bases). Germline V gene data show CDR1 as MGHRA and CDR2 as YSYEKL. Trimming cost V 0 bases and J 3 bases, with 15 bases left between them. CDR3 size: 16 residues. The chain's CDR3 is CASSQEAPDRDYEQYF. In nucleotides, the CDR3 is TGCGCCAGCAGCCAAGAAGCCCCGGACAGAGACTACGAGCAGTACTTC.

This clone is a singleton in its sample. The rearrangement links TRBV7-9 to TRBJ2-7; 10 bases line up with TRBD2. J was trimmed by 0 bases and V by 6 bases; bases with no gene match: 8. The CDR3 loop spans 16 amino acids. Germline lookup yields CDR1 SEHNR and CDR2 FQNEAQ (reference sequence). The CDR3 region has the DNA TGTGCCAGCAGTTCCGGACTAGCGGAAAGCTCCTACGAGCAGTACTTC. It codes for CASSSGLAESSYEQYF.

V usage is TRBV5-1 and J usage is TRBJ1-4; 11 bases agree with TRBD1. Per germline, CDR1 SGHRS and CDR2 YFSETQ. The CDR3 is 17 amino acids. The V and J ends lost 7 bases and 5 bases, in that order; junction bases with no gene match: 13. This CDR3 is CASGGQGVLGRNEKLFF. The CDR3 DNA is TGCGCCAGCGGGGGACAGGGGGTATTGGGACGGAATGAAAAACTGTTTTTT.

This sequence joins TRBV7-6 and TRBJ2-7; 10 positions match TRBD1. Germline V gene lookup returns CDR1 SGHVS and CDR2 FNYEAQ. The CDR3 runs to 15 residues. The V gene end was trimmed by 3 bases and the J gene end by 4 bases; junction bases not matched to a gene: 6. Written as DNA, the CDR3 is TGTGCCAGCAGCTTTGGGGGACAGGGGTTTTACGAGCAGTACTTC. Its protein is CASSFGGQGFYEQYF.

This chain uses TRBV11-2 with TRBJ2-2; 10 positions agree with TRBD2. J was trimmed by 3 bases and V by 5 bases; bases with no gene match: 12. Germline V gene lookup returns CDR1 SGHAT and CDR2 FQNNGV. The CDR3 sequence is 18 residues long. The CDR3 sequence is CASSITSGDHGDTGELFF. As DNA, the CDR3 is TGTGCCAGCAGCATTACTAGCGGGGACCACGGAGACACCGGGGAGCTGTTTTTT.

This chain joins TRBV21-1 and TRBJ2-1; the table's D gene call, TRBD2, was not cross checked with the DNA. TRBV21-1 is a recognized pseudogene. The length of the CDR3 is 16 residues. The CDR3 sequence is CASRYRTSGGYNEQFF. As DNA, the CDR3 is TGTGCCAGCAGGTACAGGACTAGCGGGGGGTACAATGAGCAGTTCTTC.

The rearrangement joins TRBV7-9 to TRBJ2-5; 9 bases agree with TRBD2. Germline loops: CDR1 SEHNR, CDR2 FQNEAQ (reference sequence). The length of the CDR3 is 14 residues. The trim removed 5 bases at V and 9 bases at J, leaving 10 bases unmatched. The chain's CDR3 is CASSPSGGRGSQYF. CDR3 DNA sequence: TGTGCCAGCAGCCCTAGCGGCGGGAGGGGGTCCCAGTACTTC.